This TCR beta chain was retrieved from a study of blood T cells in healthy people across ages (dated by TCRdb to about 2015). Notes on the research overall: In model experiments, roughly one uniquely barcoded TCR beta cDNA molecule per two T cells was captured by template switching. To track age-related changes in TCR beta repertoire diversity, the study relied on deep sequencing normalized with unique cDNA molecular identifiers. To avoid experimental bias, donors of different ages were distributed randomly across sequencing lanes. Two additional independent replicas of 1 million unique cDNA reads from the same blood draw were analyzed for two donors (one aged 18 to 30 and one aged 80 or older). The donors were split into four age groups: young (average 16 years), middle-aged (over 35), aged (more than 60) and long-lived (more than 80).

Library creation used 5' RACE. Sequenced using an Illumina HiSeq 2500. A second PCR of about 6 to 11 cycles was performed with a sample-barcoded 5' primer and a J-beta primer mix. A unique molecular identifier was introduced onto each TCR beta cDNA molecule by a template-switch 5' adaptor carrying 12 random nucleotides. Each sample yielded at least 3 million CDR3-containing paired-end reads. First-strand cDNA synthesis was performed from all RNA using the Mint cDNA synthesis kit, with priming by a TRBC-specific oligonucleotide. All cDNA was treated with uracil-DNA glycosylase and then went through a first 18-cycle PCR with the universal primers M1SS and BC2_uni_R. Per the authors' processing: Normalization of each sample was performed by random selection of 1 million high-quality reads, each carrying a distinct molecular identifier. Reads sharing molecular identifiers were discarded rather than binned into consensus sequences. MiTCR, with a Q25 quality threshold and the strictest error-elimination algorithm, was used for CDR3 identification, clonotype clustering and error correction. A nonparametric unseen species model using Euler transformation provided a lower-bound estimate of total TCR beta diversity. Clones were called with MiXCR by TCRdb after fastp trimmed the public reads at Q25, and only in-frame beta chains were retained. CDR3 protein duplicates are merged, each entry listing the most common genes and DNA. The V and J calls shown here were made by TCRdb, not taken from the authors' results. The sample table holds about 640,000 distinct CDR3 sequences, of which about 43% were seen once. The ten largest account for approximately 31% of the sample.

For CDR1 and CDR2, the germline V gene lists MNHEY and SVGEGT. From the cysteine through the phenylalanine, the CDR3 covers 16 amino acids. The only DNA kept is the CDR3, 48 bases in frame from the first base. V is shortened by 3 bases, J by 5 bases, and the region joining them spans 17 bases. The full study reports these points: Compared with the aged group, the long-lived group had more naive CD4+ T cells, fewer expanded clones and increased TCR diversity, suggesting age selection. Because the CMV infection status of the donors was unknown, age-related changes in expanded clonotypes may potentially have been confounded. Estimates of total diversity from one million sequenced T cells were regarded as lower bounds and underestimates. Bulk unsorted PBMC profiling prevented conclusive comparison of naive and antigen-experienced compartments. As age increased, observed TCR beta diversity per million T cells dropped in a roughly linear way, and a significant reduction was already evident by age roughly 40. There was a strong correlation between observed TCR beta diversity and the percentage of naive T cells measured by flow cytometry.

Turning to this clonotype: The target of this receptor is not known. Per-base qualities were not stored, and no clone one base away is much larger.

The donors were some 36 Caucasian individuals from Russia, aged roughly 6 to 90 years, who were systemically healthy. Each donor gave 9 to 10 milliliters of peripheral blood, collected into EDTA-treated Vacutainer tubes. Ficoll-Paque density-gradient centrifugation was used to isolate PBMCs, with at least 7 million obtained per sample. Trizol reagent was used to extract total RNA from PBMCs, with at least 6 micrograms per sample. For every donor, flow cytometry on a PBMC aliquot measured the percentage of naive CD45RAhigh/CD27high T cells. The rearranged chain carries TRBV6-2 or TRBV6-3 and TRBJ2-1; matching of 7 bases hints at TRBD2 as the D gene. The clonotype originates from a man of 80 years or more in good health. Material for sequencing was blood. The DNA sequence follows: TGTGCCAGCAGTTATGGGGGGGGCATCGGTGACAATGAGCAGTTCTTC. This gives the protein CASSYGGGIGDNEQFF.